The 9 T cell receptor beta chains below come from one sample, sequenced in a study of tumor and adjacent non-tumor tissue in lung cancer. The template was RNA from unsorted bulk tissue. This non-tumor lung sample came from over 3 cm beyond the tumor edge. A modified ARM-PCR protocol with three rounds of nested PCR amplified TCRbeta. MiXCR, run by TCRdb on the multiplex PCR reads, gives a single entry per CDR3 protein. The sample has 90,000 to 100,000 distinct CDR3 sequences, 75% to 85% seen once; the top ten hold less than 40%. Specimen: distant non-tumor lung tissue. All receptors come from a man aged 60 to 75 with small cell lung cancer.

In regard to this clonotype: Germline and junction disagree at one end, which may indicate a read error. The chain joins TRBV6-5 to TRBJ1-2, with 7 bases lining up with TRBD1. Germline CDR1 reads MNHEY; CDR2 reads SVGAGI. This CDR3 has 14 residues. The CDR3 DNA sequence: TGTGCCGGCAGTTCAGCGGGGGACAGCTATGGCTACACCTTC. This sequence encodes CAGSSAGDSYGYTF.

This clonotype was seen a single time. A clone one base away is much larger, so this may be a read error. The gene calls are TRBV6-5 and TRBJ1-1; 8 bases align to TRBD1. The CDR3 contains 14 residues. Germline V gene sequence: CDR1 MNHEY, CDR2 SVGAGI. The CDR3 spells CASRTGGVNTDAFF. The DNA for the CDR3 is TGTGCCAGCAGAACAGGGGGGGTGAACACTGACGCTTTCTTT.

Of note for this clonotype: Compared with germline, one end of the junction differs, possibly owing to a read error. The chain links TRBV4-2 to TRBJ1-4, with D hard to call. Germline values: CDR1 LGHNA, CDR2 YNFKEQ. This CDR3 is built from 16 residues. The CDR3 region is CDSSQAEHTTNEKLFF. The CDR3 DNA sequence: TGTGACAGCAGCCAAGCCGAGCACACTACTAATGAAAAACTGTTTTTT.

This clonotype appeared once. The germline gene is not matched at one end of the junction; a read error may be the cause. The V call is TRBV12-3 or TRBV12-4, the J call TRBJ1-2; a weak D match, TRBD1 (5 bases). The CDR3 runs to 17 residues. The CDR3: CPSSLQERLGSNYGYTF. Written as DNA, the CDR3 is TGTCCCAGCAGTTTACAGGAACGGTTGGGCTCTAACTATGGCTACACCTTC.

As for this clonotype: Sequence at one end of the junction differs from germline and may be a read error. The chain employs TRBV11-2 and TRBJ2-5, with 10 nucleotides matching TRBD2. CDR1 and CDR2 from the germline V gene are SGHAT and FQNNGV. The CDR3 length is 17 residues. CDR3 in amino acids: CTSSASGTSESRETQYF. DNA for the CDR3: TGTACCAGCAGCGCCTCCGGGACTAGCGAGTCACGGGAGACCCAGTACTTC. The full variable domain, with the rest looked up from reference TRBV11-2 and TRBJ2-5, is EAGVAQSPRYKIIEKRQSVAFWCNPISGHATLYWYQQILGQGPKLLIQFQNNGVVDDSQLPKDRFSAERLKGVDSTLKIQPAKLEDSAVYLCTSSASGTSESRETQYFGPGTRLLVL.

As concerns this clonotype: A much larger clone differs by one base, so this may be a read error. CDR3 protein: CVSSEQGMSQETQYF. The CDR3 coding sequence is TGTGTCAGCAGTGAACAGGGCATGTCCCAAGAGACCCAGTACTTC. The rearrangement uses TRBV25-1 and TRBJ2-5, with D maybe TRBD1 (6 bases). In germline, CDR1 is MGHDK, CDR2 SYGVNS. The length of the CDR3 is 15 residues.

The chain joins TRBV12-3 or TRBV12-4 to TRBJ2-1; perhaps TRBD1 as D (5 bases). The CDR3 runs to 12 residues. V lost 4 bases, J lost 15 bases, and 16 bases lay in between. CDR3 region: CASSSGPGQAFF. CDR3 coding DNA: TGTGCCAGCAGTTCAGGGCCCGGACAAGCGTTCTTC.

There are a few counts of this clonotype. This chain joins TRBV12-3 or TRBV12-4 and TRBJ2-2, with TRBD2 as a possible D gene (5 bases). The length of the CDR3 is 15 residues. Trimming cost V 5 bases and J 6 bases, with 16 bases left between them. The DNA for the CDR3 is TGTGCCAGCAGTCCCGGGATTAGCGCTTCCGGGGAGCTGTTTTTT. Translated, it gives CASSPGISASGELFF.

On this clonotype: The conserved final phenylalanine or tryptophan is absent from the CDR3, which likely points to a read error. The chain uses TRBV7-9 and TRBJ2-2; D may be TRBD1 (5 bases). CDR1 SEHNR and CDR2 FQNEAQ come from the germline V gene (reference sequence). The CDR3 totals 14 residues. The DNA for the CDR3 is TGTGTCAGTAGCTCGACAGCAAACACCGGGGAGCTGTTTTCT. It codes for CVSSSTANTGELFS.